The rows below give T cell receptor beta chains drawn from one sample of a study of T cell responses to AZD1222 COVID-19 vaccine. Generated by immunoSEQ multiplex PCR, the TCRdb table keeps only in-frame clones and is missing some. Among tens of thousands of clones listed, nearly 90% were seen once. The sample was peripheral blood, taken on day 0 of AZD1222 vaccination. The receptor source for this set is an adult in good health. Each CDR3 is given with its conserved first and last residue. Each record gives: clone size, J gene, D gene, V gene, CDR3 DNA, CDR3 protein. A D gene is named only where the DNA matches it firmly. Clone sizes are given selectively: once, few, many, or a class where the clone is expanded.

clone size: .
J gene: TRBJ2-2
D gene: .
V gene: TRBV7-6
CDR3 DNA: TGTGCCAGCAGCTTAGAAGCCGGTCAAACCGGGGAGCTGTTTTTT
CDR3 protein: CASSLEAGQTGELFF

clone size: few
J gene: TRBJ1-3
D gene: .
V gene: TRBV3-1/TRBV3-2
CDR3 DNA: TGTGCCAGCAGCGGCGCCCTCTCTGGAAACACCATATATTTT
CDR3 protein: CASSGALSGNTIYF

clone size: once
J gene: TRBJ1-3
D gene: .
V gene: TRBV29-1
CDR3 DNA: TGCAGCGCCGCCGACAGCGTTGGAAACACCATATATTTT
CDR3 protein: CSAADSVGNTIYF

clone size: .
J gene: TRBJ1-5
D gene: .
V gene: TRBV6-1
CDR3 DNA: TGTGCCAGCAGTGAGACACCCCTGGGGCAGCCCCAGCATTTT
CDR3 protein: CASSETPLGQPQHF

clone size: .
J gene: TRBJ2-1
D gene: TRBD1
V gene: TRBV3-1/TRBV3-2
CDR3 DNA: TGTGCCAGCAGCCCCACAGGGGTTGAGCAGTTCTTC
CDR3 protein: CASSPTGVEQFF

clone size: .
J gene: TRBJ1-6
D gene: .
V gene: TRBV19
CDR3 DNA: TGTGCCAGTAGCGGGGGTAATTCACCCCTCCACTTT
CDR3 protein: CASSGGNSPLHF

clone size: medium-sized
J gene: TRBJ2-7
D gene: .
V gene: TRBV7-9
CDR3 DNA: TGTGCCAGCAAAAGGACAGCGGCCGAGCAGTACTTC
CDR3 protein: CASKRTAAEQYF

clone size: once
J gene: TRBJ1-5
D gene: .
V gene: TRBV18
CDR3 DNA: TGTGCCAGCTCACCACGGTATAGCAATCAGCCCCAGCATTTT
CDR3 protein: CASSPRYSNQPQHF

clone size: once
J gene: TRBJ1-5
D gene: .
V gene: TRBV19
CDR3 DNA: TGTGCCAGTAGCGTTGGGTATCAGCCCCAGCATTTT
CDR3 protein: CASSVGYQPQHF

clone size: .
J gene: TRBJ2-1
D gene: TRBD2
V gene: TRBV3-1/TRBV3-2
CDR3 DNA: TGTGCCAGCAGCCACACTAGCGGGAGGTCCTACAATGAGCAGTTCTTC
CDR3 protein: CASSHTSGRSYNEQFF

clone size: .
J gene: TRBJ2-2
D gene: .
V gene: TRBV9
CDR3 DNA: TGTGCCAGCAGCGAGGGGCCAGGGTCCGGGGAGCTGTTTTTT
CDR3 protein: CASSEGPGSGELFF

clone size: .
J gene: TRBJ1-1
D gene: .
V gene: TRBV19
CDR3 DNA: TGTGCCAGTAGTTCGACCGAGACTCCTATTCTAGGGGGAGAAGCTTTCTTT
CDR3 protein: CASSSTETPILGGEAFF

clone size: .
J gene: TRBJ2-5
D gene: TRBD1
V gene: TRBV18
CDR3 DNA: TGTGCCAGCTCCCTTGGGACAGGCATCCGAGAGACCCAGTACTTC
CDR3 protein: CASSLGTGIRETQYF

clone size: once
J gene: TRBJ1-1
D gene: TRBD1
V gene: TRBV9
CDR3 DNA: TGTGCCAGCAGCGTACGGGGGACAGGGAAGGATGAAGCTTTCTTT
CDR3 protein: CASSVRGTGKDEAFF

clone size: .
J gene: TRBJ1-4
D gene: .
V gene: TRBV11-2
CDR3 DNA: TGTGCCAGCAGCCTGCAGGGTGAAAAACTGTTTTTT
CDR3 protein: CASSLQGEKLFF

clone size: .
J gene: TRBJ1-3
D gene: .
V gene: TRBV5-1
CDR3 DNA: TGCGCCAGCAGCTTCCAGGGTGCTGGAAACACCATATATTTT
CDR3 protein: CASSFQGAGNTIYF

clone size: .
J gene: TRBJ2-5
D gene: .
V gene: TRBV4-1
CDR3 DNA: TGCGCCAGCAGCCAAGGAGACAGGCCAGAGACCCAGTACTTC
CDR3 protein: CASSQGDRPETQYF

clone size: .
J gene: TRBJ2-3
D gene: TRBD1
V gene: TRBV6-5
CDR3 DNA: TGTGCCAGTACGACAGGGGGCGGCACAGGGACGCAGTATTTT
CDR3 protein: CASTTGGGTGTQYF

clone size: few
J gene: TRBJ2-5
D gene: .
V gene: TRBV11-2
CDR3 DNA: TGTGCCAGCAGCTTAGCCACTACACAAGAGACCCAGTACTTC
CDR3 protein: CASSLATTQETQYF

clone size: .
J gene: TRBJ1-2
D gene: .
V gene: TRBV9
CDR3 DNA: TGTGCCAGCAGCGAATACCCACAAAACTATGGCTACACCTTC
CDR3 protein: CASSEYPQNYGYTF

clone size: .
J gene: TRBJ1-4
D gene: .
V gene: TRBV19
CDR3 DNA: TGTGCCAGTAGTCGGGGTAATAATGAAAAACTGTTTTTT
CDR3 protein: CASSRGNNEKLFF

clone size: .
J gene: TRBJ2-1
D gene: TRBD2
V gene: TRBV5-4
CDR3 DNA: TGTGCCAGCAGCTTGGTGGCAACTAGCGGCTCCTACAATGAGCAGTTCTTC
CDR3 protein: CASSLVATSGSYNEQFF

clone size: .
J gene: TRBJ2-7
D gene: .
V gene: TRBV29-1
CDR3 DNA: TGCAGCGTTGATGGTGGGGAAACCTACGAGCAGTACTTC
CDR3 protein: CSVDGGETYEQYF

clone size: .
J gene: TRBJ2-1
D gene: .
V gene: TRBV30
CDR3 DNA: TGTGCCTGGAGTCCCTCATTTGGGCAGTTCTTC
CDR3 protein: CAWSPSFGQFF

clone size: .
J gene: TRBJ1-1
D gene: .
V gene: TRBV6-6
CDR3 DNA: TGTGCCAGCACATCTAGGGATGGAGCTGAAGCTTTCTTT
CDR3 protein: CASTSRDGAEAFF

clone size: .
J gene: TRBJ2-2
D gene: .
V gene: TRBV4-3
CDR3 DNA: TGCGCCAGCAGCCTTTCCTACACGCCGAACACCGGGGAGCTGTTTTTT
CDR3 protein: CASSLSYTPNTGELFF

clone size: .
J gene: TRBJ1-2
D gene: .
V gene: TRBV7-2
CDR3 DNA: TGTGCCAGCAGCGGGAACTATGGCTACACCTTC
CDR3 protein: CASSGNYGYTF

clone size: .
J gene: TRBJ1-5
D gene: .
V gene: TRBV6-6
CDR3 DNA: TGTGCCAGCAGTCTACAGGCGGGGGGGGTTCAGCCCCAGCATTTT
CDR3 protein: CASSLQAGGVQPQHF

clone size: .
J gene: TRBJ1-1
D gene: .
V gene: TRBV19
CDR3 DNA: TGTGCCAGTAGTATCCGCGGGACGGCGAACACTGAAGCTTTCTTT
CDR3 protein: CASSIRGTANTEAFF

clone size: few
J gene: TRBJ2-5
D gene: TRBD2
V gene: TRBV30
CDR3 DNA: TGTGCCTGGGGACTAGGGAGCGGAGAGACCCAGTACTTC
CDR3 protein: CAWGLGSGETQYF

clone size: .
J gene: TRBJ1-1
D gene: .
V gene: TRBV11-2
CDR3 DNA: TGTGCCAGCAGCGCCCCTGGCAGGAGTGAAGCTTTCTTT
CDR3 protein: CASSAPGRSEAFF

clone size: .
J gene: TRBJ2-1
D gene: TRBD2
V gene: TRBV2
CDR3 DNA: TGTGCCAGCAGGTGGGCTAGCGGGAGTGACAATGAGCAGTTCTTC
CDR3 protein: CASRWASGSDNEQFF

clone size: .
J gene: TRBJ1-5
D gene: .
V gene: TRBV30
CDR3 DNA: TGTGCCTGGAGTGCCGATAATCAGCCCCAGCATTTT
CDR3 protein: CAWSADNQPQHF

clone size: .
J gene: TRBJ1-1
D gene: .
V gene: TRBV11-2
CDR3 DNA: TGTGCCAGCAGTCAAGGGTTAAAGGACACTGAAGCTTTCTTT
CDR3 protein: CASSQGLKDTEAFF

clone size: .
J gene: TRBJ1-2
D gene: TRBD1
V gene: TRBV18
CDR3 DNA: TGTGCCAGCTCACCTCTTGGGCCTACAGGGGCGGAAAACTATGGCTACACCTTC
CDR3 protein: CASSPLGPTGAENYGYTF